This TCR beta chain was obtained from a study of cytomegalovirus exposure and HLA in healthy donors. Per the germline V gene, CDR1 is SEHNR and CDR2 is FQNEAQ (reference sequence). Trimming cost V 5 bases and J 1 base, with 5 bases left between them. The CDR3 has 12 amino acids. PCR amplification relied on 60 Vbeta primers (plus 13 Jbeta primers). TCRdb's copy holds only in-frame clones and misses some; the assay was immunoSEQ multiplex PCR. The sample includes 200,000 or so clones, roughly 80% of them seen just once. Sequencing input: PBMCs. This receptor was obtained from a woman under 40 in good health and CMV-seronegative. The chain employs TRBV7-9 and TRBJ1-1; unclear D gene. CDR3 in DNA: TGTGCCAGCAGCCGAGGGAACACTGAAGCTTTCTTT. Residues: CASSRGNTEAFF.